Included here is one T cell receptor (beta chain) sequence, with context. The data were obtained in a study of control samples from healthy donors and cancer patients. Here immunoSEQ multiplex PCR was the method, and the copy in TCRdb shows in-frame clones only, minus some. The sample has roughly 130,000 clones; 70% to 90% are singletons. CDR3 length: 17 residues. Germline V CDR1 and CDR2: SNHLY, FYNNEI. V lost 4 bases, J lost 0 bases, and 5 bases stayed unmatched. The specimen sequenced was blood. The receptor comes from a man in his fifties in good health. This rearrangement joins TRBV2 to TRBJ2-6; 8 bases align to TRBD1. The CDR3 bases are TGTGCCAGCAGTGCGTTACAGGGGGGCTCTGGGGCCAACGTCCTGACTTTC. Its translation: CASSALQGGSGANVLTF.